This T cell receptor beta chain was sequenced during a study of response to subunit inactivated influenza vaccine. Study-wide findings and caveats: Seasonal influenza vaccination, on each occasion, was suggested by the authors to recruit few new T cells.

MiXCR, run by TCRdb on the RT-PCR reads, gives a single entry per CDR3 protein. Among around 190,000 distinct CDR3 sequences, approximately 15% were seen once, and the ten largest hold roughly 26%. This clonotype occurred many times. Its specificity is not known. V lost 0 bases, J lost 6 bases, and 9 bases stayed unmatched. The germline CDR1 and CDR2 sequences are MNHEY and SVGAGI. The CDR3 has 18 residues. Sequenced here: CD8+ T cells sorted from PBMCs, sampled roughly 5 days after vaccination. This sequence joins TRBV6-5 and TRBJ2-2, with TRBD2 matching 11 bases. This sequence was found in a man aged 50-59 years who received an inactivated influenza vaccine. DNA of the CDR3: TGTGCCAGCAGTTACTCCTTAACACTAGCGGGGGTATCCGGGGAGCTGTTTTTT. Translation: CASSYSLTLAGVSGELFF.